This T cell receptor (beta chain) was sequenced during a study of blood T cell repertoires in COVID-19. Whole-study context: COVID-19 samples collected from the United States, Italy and Spain covered acute and convalescent phases. PBMCs, B-cell-depleted T cells, or T cells provided the cDNA or gDNA that made up the material.

Trimming pared 4 bases from V and 7 bases from J, leaving 17 bases between. The CDR3 is 15 residues long. Looked up from germline, CDR1 is MDHEN and CDR2 is SYDVKM. In its sample, this clone was seen a few times. Assay: immunoSEQ multiplex PCR; the TCRdb copy retains only in-frame clones and omits some. The table has about 140,000 clones, 85% to 90% seen once. The clonotype was recovered from a man aged 50 or older with active or convalescent COVID-19. V usage is TRBV28 and J usage is TRBJ1-5; D remains ambiguous. Sequenced material: peripheral blood. This CDR3 is CASSSQTKASQPQHF. The CDR3 bases are TGTGCCAGCAGTTCACAGACCAAGGCCTCCCAGCCCCAGCATTTT.